This T cell receptor (beta chain) was captured in a study of shared clonotypes between healthy human individuals. CD45RO-negative CD8 cells positively selected for CCR7 made up the naive population, which excluded terminally differentiated effector memory CD45RA+ cells. Only one count was recorded for this clone. The antigen is undetermined. TCRdb keeps only in-frame clones here, not all; method: immunoSEQ multiplex PCR. The table has roughly 810,000 clones, 96% seen once. This CDR3 region has 13 residues. Germline assignment: CDR1 MGHDK and CDR2 SYGVNS. V dropped 8 bases and J dropped 2; count of bases not matched to a gene: 2. Whole-study findings and limits: Apart from blood, nothing was sampled; tissue repertoires likely differ.

This receptor was taken from a man aged 30-40 years in good health. The material sequenced was naive CD8+ T cells sorted from blood. J is TRBJ2-7 and V is TRBV25-1; 11 nucleotides agree with TRBD1. CDR3 protein: CASQDRGPYEQYF. Written as DNA, the CDR3 is TGTGCCAGCCAGGACAGGGGGCCCTACGAGCAGTACTTC.